These T cell receptor beta chains were read from a single sample in a study of Graves' ophthalmopathy and Graves' hyperthyroidism. TCRdb reanalysed the multiplex PCR reads using MiXCR and keeps one entry per CDR3 protein. The data contain approximately 700,000 distinct CDR3 sequences, about two fifths of them singletons. Sequenced: peripheral blood. The source of these receptors is an adult man with Graves' ophthalmopathy. Each CDR3 is given without its conserved first and last residue.

v_call: TRBV7-6; j_call: TRBJ1-1; cdr3_aa: ASSSYRGQAAF
v_call: TRBV25-1; j_call: TRBJ1-2; cdr3_aa: ASSPWAGNYGYT
v_call: TRBV5-4; j_call: TRBJ2-7; cdr3_aa: ASSTGLSDTYEQY
v_call: TRBV30; j_call: TRBJ1-2; cdr3_aa: AWTGGNGYT
v_call: TRBV19; j_call: TRBJ1-6; cdr3_aa: AWNRPDSPLH
v_call: TRBV15; j_call: TRBJ1-1; cdr3_aa: ATSRGRDTEAF
v_call: TRBV7-2; j_call: TRBJ1-2; cdr3_aa: ASSAETGAGNT
v_call: TRBV30; j_call: TRBJ2-5; cdr3_aa: AWSVGTTGPETQY
v_call: TRBV10-3; j_call: TRBJ1-1; cdr3_aa: AIRQQGVNTEAF
v_call: TRBV7-6; j_call: TRBJ2-7; cdr3_aa: ASSLSRSSYEQY
v_call: TRBV6-6; j_call: TRBJ1-1; cdr3_aa: ASAGQGEWTEAF
v_call: TRBV6-2/TRBV6-3; j_call: TRBJ2-2; cdr3_aa: ASSPEQGDTGELF
v_call: TRBV5-4; j_call: TRBJ1-1; cdr3_aa: ASSPGGAGRLDTEAF
v_call: TRBV29-1; j_call: TRBJ1-1; cdr3_aa: SVHDLGDQAF
v_call: TRBV11-1; j_call: TRBJ1-2; cdr3_aa: ARERTVNYGYT
v_call: TRBV5-1; j_call: TRBJ2-7; cdr3_aa: ASSQWRDEEQY
v_call: TRBV7-9; j_call: TRBJ2-7; cdr3_aa: ASSIDRGYEQY
v_call: TRBV6-4; j_call: TRBJ2-7; cdr3_aa: ASIGGRREQY
v_call: TRBV7-9; j_call: TRBJ2-7; cdr3_aa: ASSSIRRVGGGEVFPYEQY
v_call: TRBV10-3; j_call: TRBJ2-7; cdr3_aa: ASSASPVAGGPHEQY
v_call: TRBV9; j_call: TRBJ1-2; cdr3_aa: ASSDTGRGYT
v_call: TRBV10-3; j_call: TRBJ2-7; cdr3_aa: AISGTEPLGEQY
v_call: TRBV6-6; j_call: TRBJ1-1; cdr3_aa: ASTQDRGQYTEAF
v_call: TRBV2; j_call: TRBJ1-4; cdr3_aa: ASRGTGAEKLF
v_call: TRBV12-3/TRBV12-4; j_call: TRBJ2-7; cdr3_aa: ASSSASGRNYEQY
v_call: TRBV10-3; j_call: TRBJ2-7; cdr3_aa: AISDSGDLSSYEQY
v_call: TRBV11-3; j_call: TRBJ2-5; cdr3_aa: ASSSGLAAAQETQY
v_call: TRBV20-1; j_call: TRBJ1-2; cdr3_aa: SARDQGSGYGYT
v_call: TRBV19; j_call: TRBJ1-2; cdr3_aa: ASSLGQSNYGYT
v_call: TRBV4-1; j_call: TRBJ2-7; cdr3_aa: ASGMGQGSYEQY
v_call: TRBV12-3/TRBV12-4; j_call: TRBJ2-2; cdr3_aa: ASTSGVGSTGELF
v_call: TRBV12-3/TRBV12-4; j_call: TRBJ1-2; cdr3_aa: ASSAGDTLYGYT
v_call: TRBV4-1; j_call: TRBJ1-1; cdr3_aa: ASSHLLGTVGDTEAF